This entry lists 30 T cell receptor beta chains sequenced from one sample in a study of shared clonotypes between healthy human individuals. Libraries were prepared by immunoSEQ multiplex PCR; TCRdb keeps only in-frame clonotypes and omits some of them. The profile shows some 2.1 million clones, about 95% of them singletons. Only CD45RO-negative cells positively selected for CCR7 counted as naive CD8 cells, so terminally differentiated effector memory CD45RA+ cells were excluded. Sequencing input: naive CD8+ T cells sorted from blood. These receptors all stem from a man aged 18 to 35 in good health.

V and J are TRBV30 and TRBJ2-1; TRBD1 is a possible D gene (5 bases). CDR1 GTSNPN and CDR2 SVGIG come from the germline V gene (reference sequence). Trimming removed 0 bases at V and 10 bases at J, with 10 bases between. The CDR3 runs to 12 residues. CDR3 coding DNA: TGTGCCTGGAGTGTACCGCGGACAGAGCAGTTCTTC. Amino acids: CAWSVPRTEQFF.

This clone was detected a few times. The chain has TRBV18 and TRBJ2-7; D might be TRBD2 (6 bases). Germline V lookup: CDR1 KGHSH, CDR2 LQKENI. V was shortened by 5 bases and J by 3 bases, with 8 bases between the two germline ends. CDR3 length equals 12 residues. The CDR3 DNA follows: TGTGCCAGCTCAGGGGGGAACTACGAGCAGTACTTC. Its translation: CASSGGNYEQYF.

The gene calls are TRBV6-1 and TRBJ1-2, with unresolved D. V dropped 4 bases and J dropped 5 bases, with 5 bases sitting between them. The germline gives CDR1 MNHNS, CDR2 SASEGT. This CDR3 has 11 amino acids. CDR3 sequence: CASSGRYGYTF. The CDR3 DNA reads TGTGCCAGCAGTGGAAGGTATGGCTACACCTTC.

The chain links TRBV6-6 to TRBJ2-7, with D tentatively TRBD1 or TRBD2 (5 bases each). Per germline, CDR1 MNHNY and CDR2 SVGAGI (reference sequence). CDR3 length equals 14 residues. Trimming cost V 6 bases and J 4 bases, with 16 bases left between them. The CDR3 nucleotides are TGTGCCAGCAGAACCGGGACCTCGGGGTACGAGCAGTACTTC. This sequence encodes CASRTGTSGYEQYF.

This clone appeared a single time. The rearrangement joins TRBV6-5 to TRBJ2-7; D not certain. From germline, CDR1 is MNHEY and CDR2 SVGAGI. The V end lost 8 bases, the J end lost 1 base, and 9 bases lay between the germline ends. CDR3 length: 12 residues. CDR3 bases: TGTGCCAGCTCTGACATTTCCTACGAGCAGTACTTC. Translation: CASSDISYEQYF.

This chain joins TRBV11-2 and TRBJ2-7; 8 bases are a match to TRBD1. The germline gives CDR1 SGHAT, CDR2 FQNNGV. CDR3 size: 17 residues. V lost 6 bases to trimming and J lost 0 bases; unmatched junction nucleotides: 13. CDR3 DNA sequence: TGTGCCAGCAGTCCGGGAGACAGGGGCCCCAGCTCCTACGAGCAGTACTTC. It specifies CASSPGDRGPSSYEQYF.

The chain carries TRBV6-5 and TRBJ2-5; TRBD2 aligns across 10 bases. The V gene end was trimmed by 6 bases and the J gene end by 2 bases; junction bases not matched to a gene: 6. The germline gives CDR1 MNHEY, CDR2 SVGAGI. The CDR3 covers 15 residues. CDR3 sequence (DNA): TGTGCCAGCAGCTCGACTAGCGGGTCTCAAGAGACCCAGTACTTC. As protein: CASSSTSGSQETQYF.

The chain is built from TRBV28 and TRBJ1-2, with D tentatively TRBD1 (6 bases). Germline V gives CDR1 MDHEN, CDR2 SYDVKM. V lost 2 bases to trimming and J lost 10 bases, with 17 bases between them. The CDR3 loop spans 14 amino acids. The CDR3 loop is CASSLGGTLNDYTF. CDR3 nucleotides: TGTGCCAGCAGTTTAGGCGGGACACTAAACGACTACACCTTC.

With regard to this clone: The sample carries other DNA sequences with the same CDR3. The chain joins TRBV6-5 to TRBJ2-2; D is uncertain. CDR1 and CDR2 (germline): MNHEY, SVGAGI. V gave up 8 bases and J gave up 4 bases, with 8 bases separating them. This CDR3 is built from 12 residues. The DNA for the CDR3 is TGTGCCAGCTCCCTGGGCACCGGGGAGCTGTTTTTT. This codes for CASSLGTGELFF.

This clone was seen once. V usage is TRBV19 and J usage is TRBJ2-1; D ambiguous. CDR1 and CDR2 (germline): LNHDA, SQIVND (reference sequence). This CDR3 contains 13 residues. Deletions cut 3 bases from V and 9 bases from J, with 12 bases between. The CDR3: CASSIGRASEQFF. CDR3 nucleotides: TGTGCCAGTAGTATCGGAAGGGCGAGTGAGCAGTTCTTC. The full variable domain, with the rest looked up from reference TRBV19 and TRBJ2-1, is DGGITQSPKYLFRKEGQNVTLSCEQNLNHDAMYWYRQDPGQGLRLIYYSQIVNDFQKGDIAEGYSVSREKKESFPLTVTSAQKNPTAFYLCASSIGRASEQFFGPGTRLTVL.

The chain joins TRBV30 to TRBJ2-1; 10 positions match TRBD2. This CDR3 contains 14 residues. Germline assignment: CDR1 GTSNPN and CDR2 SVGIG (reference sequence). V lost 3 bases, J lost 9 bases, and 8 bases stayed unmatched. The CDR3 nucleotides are TGTGCCTGGAGAACAGCGGGAGGGCCTAGTGAGCAGTTCTTC. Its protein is CAWRTAGGPSEQFF.

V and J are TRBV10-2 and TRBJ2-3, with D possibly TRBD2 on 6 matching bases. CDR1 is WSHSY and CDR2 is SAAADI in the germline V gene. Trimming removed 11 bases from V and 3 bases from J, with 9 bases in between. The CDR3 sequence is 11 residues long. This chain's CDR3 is CAAGWTDTQYF. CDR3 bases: TGCGCCGCGGGGTGGACAGATACGCAGTATTTT.

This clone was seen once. The CDR3: CASSQRISEYSYNEQFF. The CDR3 DNA sequence: TGCGCCAGCAGCCAACGAATTAGCGAGTACTCCTACAATGAGCAGTTCTTC. This chain connects TRBV4-3 to TRBJ2-1, with D possibly being TRBD2 (5 bases). This CDR3 is built from 17 residues. CDR1 is LGHNA and CDR2 is YSLEER in the germline V gene. Trimming stripped 2 bases from V and 0 bases from J, with 14 bases between.

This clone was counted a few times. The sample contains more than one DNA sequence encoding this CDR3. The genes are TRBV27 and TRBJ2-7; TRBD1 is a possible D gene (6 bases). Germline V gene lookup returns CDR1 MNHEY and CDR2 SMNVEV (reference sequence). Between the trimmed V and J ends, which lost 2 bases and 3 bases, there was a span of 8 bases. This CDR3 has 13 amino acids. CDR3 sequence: CASSLGGLYEQYF. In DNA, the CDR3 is TGTGCCAGCAGTTTAGGGGGCCTCTACGAGCAGTACTTC.

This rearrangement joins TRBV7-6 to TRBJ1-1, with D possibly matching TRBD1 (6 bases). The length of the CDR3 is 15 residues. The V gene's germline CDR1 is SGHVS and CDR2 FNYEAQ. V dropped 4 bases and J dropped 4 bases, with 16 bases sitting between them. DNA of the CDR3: TGTGCCAGCAGCTCACCCCAGGGGATTGGCACTGAAGCTTTCTTT. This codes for CASSSPQGIGTEAFF.

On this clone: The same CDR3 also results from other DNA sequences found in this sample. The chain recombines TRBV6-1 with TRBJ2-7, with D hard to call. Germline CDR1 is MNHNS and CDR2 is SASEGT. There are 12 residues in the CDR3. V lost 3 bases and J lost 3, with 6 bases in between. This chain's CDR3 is CASSDSSYEQYF. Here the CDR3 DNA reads TGTGCCAGCAGTGATTCCAGCTACGAGCAGTACTTC.

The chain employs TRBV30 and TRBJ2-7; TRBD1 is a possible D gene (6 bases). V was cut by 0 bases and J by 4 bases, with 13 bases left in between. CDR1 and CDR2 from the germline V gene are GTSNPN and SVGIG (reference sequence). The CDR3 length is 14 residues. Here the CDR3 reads CAWSVPWTAYEQYF. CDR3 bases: TGTGCCTGGAGTGTACCCTGGACAGCGTACGAGCAGTACTTC.

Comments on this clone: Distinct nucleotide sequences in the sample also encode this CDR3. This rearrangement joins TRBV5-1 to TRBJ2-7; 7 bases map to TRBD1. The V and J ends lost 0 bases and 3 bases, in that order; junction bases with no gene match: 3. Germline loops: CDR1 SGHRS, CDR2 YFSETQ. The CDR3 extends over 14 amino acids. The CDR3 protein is CASSLGQGVYEQYF. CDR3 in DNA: TGCGCCAGCAGCTTGGGGCAGGGGGTCTACGAGCAGTACTTC.

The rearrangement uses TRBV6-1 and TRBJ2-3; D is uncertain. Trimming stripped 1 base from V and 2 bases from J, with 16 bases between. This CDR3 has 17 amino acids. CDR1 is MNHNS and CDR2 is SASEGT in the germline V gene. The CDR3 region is CASSEGSEPLLTDTQYF. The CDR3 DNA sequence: TGTGCCAGCAGTGAAGGCTCGGAGCCCCTTCTCACAGATACGCAGTATTTT.

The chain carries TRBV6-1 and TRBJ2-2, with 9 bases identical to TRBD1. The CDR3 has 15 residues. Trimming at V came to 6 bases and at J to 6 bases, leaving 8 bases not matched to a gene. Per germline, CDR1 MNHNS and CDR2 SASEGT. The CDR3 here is CASRDRGSRPGELFF. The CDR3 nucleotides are TGTGCCAGCAGAGACAGGGGGTCCCGGCCCGGGGAGCTGTTTTTT.

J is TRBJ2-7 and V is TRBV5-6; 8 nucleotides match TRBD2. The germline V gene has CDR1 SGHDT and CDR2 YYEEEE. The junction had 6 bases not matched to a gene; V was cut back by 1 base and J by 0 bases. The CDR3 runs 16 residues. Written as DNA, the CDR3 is TGTGCCAGCAGCTTGCTCCTAGGACTAGCCTCCTACGAGCAGTACTTC. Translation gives CASSLLLGLASYEQYF.

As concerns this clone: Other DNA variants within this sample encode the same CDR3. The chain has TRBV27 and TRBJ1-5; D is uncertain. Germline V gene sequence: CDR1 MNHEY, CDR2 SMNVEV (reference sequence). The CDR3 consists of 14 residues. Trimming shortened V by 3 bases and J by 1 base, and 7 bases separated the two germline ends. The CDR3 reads CASSFQDSNQPQHF. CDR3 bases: TGTGCCAGCAGTTTCCAGGACAGCAATCAGCCCCAGCATTTT.

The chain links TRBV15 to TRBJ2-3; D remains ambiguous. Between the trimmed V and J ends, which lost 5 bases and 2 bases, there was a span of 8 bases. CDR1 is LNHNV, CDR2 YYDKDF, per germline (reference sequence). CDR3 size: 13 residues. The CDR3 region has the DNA TGTGCCACCAGCCGGTACTCCACAGATACGCAGTATTTT. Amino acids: CATSRYSTDTQYF.

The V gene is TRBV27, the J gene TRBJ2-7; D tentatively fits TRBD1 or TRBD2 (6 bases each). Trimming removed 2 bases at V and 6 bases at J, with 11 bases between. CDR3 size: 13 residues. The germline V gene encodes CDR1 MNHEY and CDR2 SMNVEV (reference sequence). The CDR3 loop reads CASSLDPGAEQYF. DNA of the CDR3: TGTGCCAGCAGTTTAGACCCGGGGGCCGAGCAGTACTTC.

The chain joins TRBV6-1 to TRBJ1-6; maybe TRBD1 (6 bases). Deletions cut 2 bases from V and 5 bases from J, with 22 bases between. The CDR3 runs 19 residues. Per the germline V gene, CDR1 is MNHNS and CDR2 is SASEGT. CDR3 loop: CASSESPPYREGDNSPLHF. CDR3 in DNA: TGTGCCAGCAGTGAATCCCCCCCCTACAGGGAAGGGGATAATTCACCCCTCCACTTT.

This CDR3 is CASSQTTSGAYEQYF. CDR3 DNA sequence: TGCGCCAGCAGCCAAACCACTAGCGGAGCCTACGAGCAGTACTTC. The V and J genes are TRBV4-3 and TRBJ2-7; 8 positions agree with TRBD2. Germline V CDR1 and CDR2: LGHNA, YSLEER. J lost 2 bases, V lost 2 bases, and 5 bases had no gene match. The CDR3 loop spans 15 amino acids.

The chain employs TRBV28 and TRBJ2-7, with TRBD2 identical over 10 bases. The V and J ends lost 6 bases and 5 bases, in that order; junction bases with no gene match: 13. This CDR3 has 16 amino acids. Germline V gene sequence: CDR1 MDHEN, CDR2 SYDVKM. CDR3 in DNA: TGTGCCAGCAGCCTCATCTCTAGCGGGAGAAAGAACGAGCAGTACTTC. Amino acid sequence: CASSLISSGRKNEQYF.

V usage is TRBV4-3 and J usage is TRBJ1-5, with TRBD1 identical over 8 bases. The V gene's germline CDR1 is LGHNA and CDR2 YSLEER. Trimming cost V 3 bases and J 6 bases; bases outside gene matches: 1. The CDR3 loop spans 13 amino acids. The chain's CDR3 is CASSHDRGQPQHF. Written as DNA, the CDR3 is TGCGCCAGCAGCCACGACAGGGGTCAGCCCCAGCATTTT.

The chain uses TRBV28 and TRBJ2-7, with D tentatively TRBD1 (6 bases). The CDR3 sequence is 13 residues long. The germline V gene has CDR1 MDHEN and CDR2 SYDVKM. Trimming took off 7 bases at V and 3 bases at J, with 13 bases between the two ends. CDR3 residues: CASTEDSYYEQYF. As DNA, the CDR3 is TGTGCCAGCACCGAGGACAGTTACTACGAGCAGTACTTC.

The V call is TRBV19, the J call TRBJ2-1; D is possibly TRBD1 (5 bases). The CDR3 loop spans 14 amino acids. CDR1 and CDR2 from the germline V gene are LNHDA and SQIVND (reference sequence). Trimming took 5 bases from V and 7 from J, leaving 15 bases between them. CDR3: CASSWTLRVNEQFF. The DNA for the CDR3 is TGTGCCAGTAGTTGGACACTCCGTGTAAATGAGCAGTTCTTC.